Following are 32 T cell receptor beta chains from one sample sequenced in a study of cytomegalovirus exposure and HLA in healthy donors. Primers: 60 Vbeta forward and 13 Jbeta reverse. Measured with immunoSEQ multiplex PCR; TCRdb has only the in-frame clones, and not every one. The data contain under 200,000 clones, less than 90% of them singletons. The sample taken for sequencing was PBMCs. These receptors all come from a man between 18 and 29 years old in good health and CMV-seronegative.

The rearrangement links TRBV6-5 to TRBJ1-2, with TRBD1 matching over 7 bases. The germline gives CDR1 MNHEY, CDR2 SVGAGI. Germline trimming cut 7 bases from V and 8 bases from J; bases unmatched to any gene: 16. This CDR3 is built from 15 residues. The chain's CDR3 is CASTLLATGDRGYTF. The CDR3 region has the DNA TGTGCCAGCACCCTACTCGCTACAGGGGATCGAGGCTACACCTTC.

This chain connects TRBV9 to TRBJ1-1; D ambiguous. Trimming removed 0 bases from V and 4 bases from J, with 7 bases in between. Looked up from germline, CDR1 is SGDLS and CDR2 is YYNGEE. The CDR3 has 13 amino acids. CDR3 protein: CASSVGTPTEAFF. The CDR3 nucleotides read TGTGCCAGCAGCGTAGGGACTCCCACTGAAGCTTTCTTT.

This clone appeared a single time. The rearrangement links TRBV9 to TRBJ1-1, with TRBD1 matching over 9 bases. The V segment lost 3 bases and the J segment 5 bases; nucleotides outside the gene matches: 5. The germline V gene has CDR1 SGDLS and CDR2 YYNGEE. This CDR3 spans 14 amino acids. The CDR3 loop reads CASSETGGITEAFF. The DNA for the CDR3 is TGTGCCAGCAGCGAGACAGGGGGAATAACTGAAGCTTTCTTT.

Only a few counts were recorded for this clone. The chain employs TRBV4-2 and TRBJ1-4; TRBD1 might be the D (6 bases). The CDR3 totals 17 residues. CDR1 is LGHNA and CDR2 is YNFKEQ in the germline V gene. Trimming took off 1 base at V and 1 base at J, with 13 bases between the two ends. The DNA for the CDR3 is TGTGCCAGCAGCCAAGGGGGGGGGACACTAACTAATGAAAAACTGTTTTTT. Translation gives CASSQGGGTLTNEKLFF.

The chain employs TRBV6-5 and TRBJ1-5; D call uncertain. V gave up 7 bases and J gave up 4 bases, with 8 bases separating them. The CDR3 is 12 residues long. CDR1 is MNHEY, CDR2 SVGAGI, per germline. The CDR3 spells CASNQRNQPQHF. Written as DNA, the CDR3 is TGTGCCAGCAATCAGCGAAATCAGCCCCAGCATTTT.

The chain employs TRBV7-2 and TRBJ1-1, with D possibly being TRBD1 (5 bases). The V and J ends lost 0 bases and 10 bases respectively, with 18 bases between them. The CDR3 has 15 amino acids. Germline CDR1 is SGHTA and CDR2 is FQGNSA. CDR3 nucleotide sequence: TGTGCCAGCAGCTTAGCGTCGACAGAGCCTATGACAGCTTTCTTT. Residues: CASSLASTEPMTAFF.

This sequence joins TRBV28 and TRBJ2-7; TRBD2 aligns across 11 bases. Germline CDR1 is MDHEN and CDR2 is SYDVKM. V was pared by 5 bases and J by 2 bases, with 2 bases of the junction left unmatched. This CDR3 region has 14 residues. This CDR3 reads CASSLSGRAYEQYF. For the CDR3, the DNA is TGTGCCAGCAGTCTTAGCGGGAGGGCCTACGAGCAGTACTTC.

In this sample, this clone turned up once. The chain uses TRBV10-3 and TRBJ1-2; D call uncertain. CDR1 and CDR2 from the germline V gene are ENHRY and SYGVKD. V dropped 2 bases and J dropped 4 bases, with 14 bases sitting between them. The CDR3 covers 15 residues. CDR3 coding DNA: TGTGCCATCAGTGAGGTGGGCAGACGATTCTATGGCTACACCTTC. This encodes CAISEVGRRFYGYTF.

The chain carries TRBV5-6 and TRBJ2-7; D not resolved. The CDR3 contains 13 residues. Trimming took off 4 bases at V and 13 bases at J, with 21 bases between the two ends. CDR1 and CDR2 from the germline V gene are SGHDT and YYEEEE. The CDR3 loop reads CASSLRPNLLYYF. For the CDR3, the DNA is TGTGCCAGCAGCCTGCGCCCAAACTTGCTGTACTACTTC.

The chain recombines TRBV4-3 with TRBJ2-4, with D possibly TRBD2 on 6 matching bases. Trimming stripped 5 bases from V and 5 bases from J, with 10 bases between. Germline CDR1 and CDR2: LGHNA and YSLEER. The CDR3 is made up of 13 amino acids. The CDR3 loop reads CASSSQRENIQYF. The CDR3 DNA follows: TGCGCCAGCAGCAGCCAGCGGGAAAACATTCAGTACTTC.

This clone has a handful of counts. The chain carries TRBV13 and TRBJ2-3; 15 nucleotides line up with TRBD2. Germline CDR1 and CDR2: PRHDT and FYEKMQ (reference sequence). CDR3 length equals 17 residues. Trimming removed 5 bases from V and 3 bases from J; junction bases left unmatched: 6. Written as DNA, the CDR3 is TGTGCCAGCAGCCTTGGACTAGCGGGGGGGGCGACAGATACGCAGTATTTT. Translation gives CASSLGLAGGATDTQYF. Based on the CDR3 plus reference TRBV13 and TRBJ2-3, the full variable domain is AAGVIQSPRHLIKEKRETATLKCYPIPRHDTVYWYQQGPGQDPQFLISFYEKMQSDKGSIPDRFSAQQFSDYHSELNMSSLELGDSALYFCASSLGLAGGATDTQYFGPGTRLTVL.

The CDR3 coding sequence is TGTGCCAGCAGTGAAGTCACAGGGGGAAACTACGAGCAGTACTTC. Protein: CASSEVTGGNYEQYF. This chain links TRBV6-1 with TRBJ2-7; TRBD1 agrees at 8 bases. Per germline, CDR1 MNHNS and CDR2 SASEGT. This CDR3 region has 15 residues. V gave up 1 base and J gave up 3 bases; unmatched junction bases: 5.

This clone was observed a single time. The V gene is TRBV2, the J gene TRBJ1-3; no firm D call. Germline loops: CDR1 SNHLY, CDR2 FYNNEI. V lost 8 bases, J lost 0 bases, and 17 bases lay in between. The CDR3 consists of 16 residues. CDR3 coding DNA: TGTGCCAGCCGGCAGGTTAGGTCAATCTCTGGAAACACCATATATTTT. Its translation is CASRQVRSISGNTIYF.

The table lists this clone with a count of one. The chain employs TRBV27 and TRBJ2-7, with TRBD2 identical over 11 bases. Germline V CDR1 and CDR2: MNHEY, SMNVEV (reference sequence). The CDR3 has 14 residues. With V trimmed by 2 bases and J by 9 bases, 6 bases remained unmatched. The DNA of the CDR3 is TGTGCCAGCAGTTTAACTAGCGGGAGAGGGGGGCAGTACTTC. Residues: CASSLTSGRGGQYF.

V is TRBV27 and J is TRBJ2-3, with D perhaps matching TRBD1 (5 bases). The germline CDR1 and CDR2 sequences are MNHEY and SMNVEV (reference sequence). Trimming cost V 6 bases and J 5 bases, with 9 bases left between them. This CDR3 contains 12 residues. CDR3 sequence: CASSRRGDTQYF. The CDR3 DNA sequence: TGTGCCAGCAGCAGAAGGGGAGATACGCAGTATTTT.

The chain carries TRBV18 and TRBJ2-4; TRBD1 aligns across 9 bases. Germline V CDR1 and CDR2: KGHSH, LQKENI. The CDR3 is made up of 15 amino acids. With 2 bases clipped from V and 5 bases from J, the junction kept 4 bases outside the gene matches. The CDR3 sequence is CASSPRTGGENIQYF. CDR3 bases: TGTGCCAGCTCACCAAGAACAGGGGGCGAAAACATTCAGTACTTC.

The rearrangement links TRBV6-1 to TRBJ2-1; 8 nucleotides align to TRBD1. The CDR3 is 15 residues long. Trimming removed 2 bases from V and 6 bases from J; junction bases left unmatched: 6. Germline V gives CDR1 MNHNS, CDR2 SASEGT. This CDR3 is CASSEMQGASNEQFF. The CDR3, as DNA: TGTGCCAGCAGTGAAATGCAGGGGGCATCCAATGAGCAGTTCTTC.

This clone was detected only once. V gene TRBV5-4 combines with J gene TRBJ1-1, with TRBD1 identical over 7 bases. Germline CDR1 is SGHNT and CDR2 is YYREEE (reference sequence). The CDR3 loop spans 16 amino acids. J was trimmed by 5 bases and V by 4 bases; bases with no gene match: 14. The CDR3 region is CASSRPGPRGDTEAFF. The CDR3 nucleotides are TGTGCCAGCAGCCGTCCGGGCCCCAGGGGGGATACTGAAGCTTTCTTT. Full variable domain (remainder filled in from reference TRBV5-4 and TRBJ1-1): ETGVTQSPTHLIKTRGQQVTLRCSSQSGHNTVSWYQQALGQGPQFIFQYYREEENGRGNFPPRFSGLQFPNYSSELNVNALELDDSALYLCASSRPGPRGDTEAFFGQGTRLTVV.

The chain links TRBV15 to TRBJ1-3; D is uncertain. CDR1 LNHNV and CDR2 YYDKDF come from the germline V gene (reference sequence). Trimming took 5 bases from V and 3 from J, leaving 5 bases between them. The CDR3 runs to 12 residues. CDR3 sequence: CATSRSGNTIYF. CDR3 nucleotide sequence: TGTGCCACCAGCCGGAGTGGAAACACCATATATTTT.

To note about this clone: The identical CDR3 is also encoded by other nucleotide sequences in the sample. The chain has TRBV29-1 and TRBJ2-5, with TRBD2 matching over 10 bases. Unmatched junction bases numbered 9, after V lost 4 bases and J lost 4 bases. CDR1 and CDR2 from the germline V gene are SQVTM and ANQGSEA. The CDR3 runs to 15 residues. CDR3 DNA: TGCAGCGTTGGGCTAGCGGGAGTGGCGGTAGAGACCCAGTACTTC. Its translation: CSVGLAGVAVETQYF.

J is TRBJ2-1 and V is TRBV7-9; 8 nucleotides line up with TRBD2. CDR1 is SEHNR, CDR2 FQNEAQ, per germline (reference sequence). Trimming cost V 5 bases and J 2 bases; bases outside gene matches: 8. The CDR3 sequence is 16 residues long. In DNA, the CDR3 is TGTGCCAGCAGCGAACTAGCGGCTTCCCCCTACAATGAGCAGTTCTTC. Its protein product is CASSELAASPYNEQFF.

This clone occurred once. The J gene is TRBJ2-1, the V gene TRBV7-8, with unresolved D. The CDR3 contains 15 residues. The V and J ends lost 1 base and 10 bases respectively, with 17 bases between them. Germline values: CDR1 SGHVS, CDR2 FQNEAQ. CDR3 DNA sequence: TGTGCCAGCAGCTTAGTGGGTGGCTGGGTGGGCGAGCAGTTCTTC. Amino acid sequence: CASSLVGGWVGEQFF. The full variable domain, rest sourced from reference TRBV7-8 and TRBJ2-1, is GAGVSQSPRYKVAKRGQDVALRCDPISGHVSLFWYQQALGQGPEFLTYFQNEAQLDKSGLPSDRFFAERPEGSVSTLKIQRTQQEDSAVYLCASSLVGGWVGEQFFGPGTRLTVL.

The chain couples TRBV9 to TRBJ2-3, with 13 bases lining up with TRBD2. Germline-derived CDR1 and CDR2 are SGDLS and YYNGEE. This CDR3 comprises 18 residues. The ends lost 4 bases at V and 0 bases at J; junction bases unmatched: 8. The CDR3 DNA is TGTGCCAGCAGCCTAGGACTAGCGGGGGTCTCTAGCACAGATACGCAGTATTTT. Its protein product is CASSLGLAGVSSTDTQYF.

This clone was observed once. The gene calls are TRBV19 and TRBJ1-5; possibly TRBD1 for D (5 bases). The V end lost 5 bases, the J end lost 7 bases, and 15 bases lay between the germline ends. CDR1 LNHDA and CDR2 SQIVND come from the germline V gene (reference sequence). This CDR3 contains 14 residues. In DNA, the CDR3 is TGTGCCAGTAGTCCCCCGGGCGCAGGGCAGCCCCAGCATTTT. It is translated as CASSPPGAGQPQHF.

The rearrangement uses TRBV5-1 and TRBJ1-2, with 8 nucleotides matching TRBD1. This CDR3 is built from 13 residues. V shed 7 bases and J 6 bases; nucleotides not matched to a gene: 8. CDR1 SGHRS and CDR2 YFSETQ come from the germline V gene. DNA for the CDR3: TGCGCCAGCGGCAGCCAGGGACAGGATGGCTACACCTTC. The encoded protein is CASGSQGQDGYTF.

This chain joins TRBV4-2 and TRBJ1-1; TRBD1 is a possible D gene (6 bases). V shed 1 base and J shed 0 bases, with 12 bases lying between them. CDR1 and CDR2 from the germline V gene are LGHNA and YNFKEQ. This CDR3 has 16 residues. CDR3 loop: CASSQVPGQVNTEAFF. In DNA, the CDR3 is TGTGCCAGCAGCCAAGTACCGGGACAAGTGAACACTGAAGCTTTCTTT.

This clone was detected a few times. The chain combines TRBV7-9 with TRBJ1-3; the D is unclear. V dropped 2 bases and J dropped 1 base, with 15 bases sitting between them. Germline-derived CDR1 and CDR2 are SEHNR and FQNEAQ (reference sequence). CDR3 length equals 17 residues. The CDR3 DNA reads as TGTGCCAGCAGCTTATCCTCTATGGTCGATTCTGGAAACACCATATATTTT. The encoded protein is CASSLSSMVDSGNTIYF. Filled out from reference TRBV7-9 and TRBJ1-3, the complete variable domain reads DTGVSQNPRHKITKRGQNVTFRCDPISEHNRLYWYRQTLGQGPEFLTYFQNEAQLEKSRLLSDRFSAERPKGSFSTLEIQRTEQGDSAMYLCASSLSSMVDSGNTIYFGEGSWLTVV.

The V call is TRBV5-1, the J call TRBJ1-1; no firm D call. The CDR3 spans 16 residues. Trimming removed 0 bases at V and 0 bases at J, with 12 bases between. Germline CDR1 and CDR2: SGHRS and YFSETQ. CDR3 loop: CASSLGASFMNTEAFF. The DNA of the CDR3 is TGCGCCAGCAGCTTGGGGGCGAGTTTTATGAACACTGAAGCTTTCTTT.

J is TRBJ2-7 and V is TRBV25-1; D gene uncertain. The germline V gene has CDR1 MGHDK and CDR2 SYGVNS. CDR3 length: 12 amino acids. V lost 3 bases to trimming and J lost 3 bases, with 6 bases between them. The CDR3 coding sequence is TGTGCCAGCAGTGAGGTAGACTACGAGCAGTACTTC. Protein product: CASSEVDYEQYF.

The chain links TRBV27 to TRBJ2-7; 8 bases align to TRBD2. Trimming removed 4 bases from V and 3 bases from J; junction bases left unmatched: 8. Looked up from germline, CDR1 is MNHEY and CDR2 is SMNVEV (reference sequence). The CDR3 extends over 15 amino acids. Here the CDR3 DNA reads TGTGCCAGCAGTTGGGCGGGAGGAGGAAACTACGAGCAGTACTTC. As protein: CASSWAGGGNYEQYF.

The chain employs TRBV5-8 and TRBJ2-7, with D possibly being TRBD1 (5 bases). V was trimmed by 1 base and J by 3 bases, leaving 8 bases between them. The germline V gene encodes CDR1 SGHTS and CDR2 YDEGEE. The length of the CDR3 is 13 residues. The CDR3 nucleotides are TGTGCCAGCAGCTTGAGGCAGGGCTACGAGCAGTACTTC. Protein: CASSLRQGYEQYF.

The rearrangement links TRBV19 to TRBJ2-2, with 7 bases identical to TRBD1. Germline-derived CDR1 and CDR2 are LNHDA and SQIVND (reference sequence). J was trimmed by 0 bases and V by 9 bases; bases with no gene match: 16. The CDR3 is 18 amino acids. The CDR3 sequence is CASPPEDRALPNTGELFF. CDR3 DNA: TGTGCCAGCCCCCCAGAAGACAGGGCCCTACCGAACACCGGGGAGCTGTTTTTT.